The source of this T cell receptor (beta chain) is a study of blood T cell repertoires in COVID-19. On the study more broadly: COVID-19 samples, acute and convalescent, were from the United States, Italy and Spain. The cDNA or gDNA used as material had been derived from T cells, B-cell-depleted T cells, or PBMCs.

V dropped 4 bases and J dropped 7; count of bases not matched to a gene: 8. CDR1 is SGHRS, CDR2 YFSETQ, per germline. The CDR3 covers 15 residues. Per the original methods: Counts of nucleated cells, estimated from reference gene primer amplification, were obtained. Clones were sequenced by immunoSEQ multiplex PCR, and TCRdb holds only the in-frame ones, with some missing. V, J and clone size are those of that table, while D and trimming were read from the DNA. Here the sample spans about 270,000 clones, around nine tenths being singletons. The chain uses TRBV5-1 and TRBJ2-5; 12 nucleotides match TRBD2. The TCR comes from a man aged 40-49 years with active or convalescent COVID-19. Source material: peripheral blood. CDR3 in DNA: TGCGCCAGCAGCAATCTAGCGGGGGGGTACGGGACCCAGTACTTC. Protein product: CASSNLAGGYGTQYF.